A selection of T cell receptor beta chains follows, all from one sample in a study of T cell repertoires in cytomegalovirus infection. TCRdb reprocessed the reads with MiXCR, giving one entry per CDR3 protein. The table lists around 240,000 distinct CDR3 sequences, roughly 20% of them singletons. The sequencing sample was made of CD8+ T cells from PBMCs. The receptors derive from a human donor in good health (CMV status not recorded). Some clones in this sample may be carry-over from other donors' samples. The CDR3 runs from the conserved cysteine through the conserved F or W. The D gene is left open where the match is weak. Some rows mark clone size as missing; the rest say once, few, many or name a class of expanded clone.

v_call: TRBV3-1
d_call: .
j_call: TRBJ2-7
clone_size: .
cdr3_nt: TGTGCCAGCAGCCAAGTCGAGCAGGACGTCTCCTACGAGCAGTACTTC
cdr3_aa: CASSQVEQDVSYEQYF

v_call: TRBV4-1
d_call: .
j_call: TRBJ1-1
clone_size: .
cdr3_nt: TGCGCCAGCAGCCAAGGTTTTAACACTGAAGCTTTCTTT
cdr3_aa: CASSQGFNTEAFF

v_call: TRBV7-9
d_call: .
j_call: TRBJ1-1
clone_size: few
cdr3_nt: TGTGCCAGCAGCTTCCCCATGACAGTTCTGAACACTGAAGCTTTCTTT
cdr3_aa: CASSFPMTVLNTEAFF

v_call: TRBV19
d_call: .
j_call: TRBJ2-7
clone_size: .
cdr3_nt: TGTGCCAGTAGTCCCAGGCCCACCTACGAGCAGTACTTC
cdr3_aa: CASSPRPTYEQYF

v_call: TRBV11-2
d_call: .
j_call: TRBJ1-2
clone_size: few
cdr3_nt: TGTGCCAGCGACCTTGGGGGGAGTGAGGGCTACACCTTC
cdr3_aa: CASDLGGSEGYTF

v_call: TRBV7-2
d_call: .
j_call: TRBJ1-2
clone_size: many
cdr3_nt: TGTGCCAGCAGCTTTGGATCTATCTATGGCTACACCTTC
cdr3_aa: CASSFGSIYGYTF

v_call: TRBV28
d_call: TRBD1
j_call: TRBJ1-2
clone_size: many
cdr3_nt: TGTGCCAGCAGTCCGGGACAGGGGGTAGGGGGGTATGGCTACACCTTC
cdr3_aa: CASSPGQGVGGYGYTF

v_call: TRBV12-3/TRBV12-4
d_call: TRBD1
j_call: TRBJ1-2
clone_size: .
cdr3_nt: TGTGCCAGCAGTTTTATGACAGGGGACGGGGGTGGCTACACCTTC
cdr3_aa: CASSFMTGDGGGYTF

v_call: TRBV20-1
d_call: .
j_call: TRBJ1-4
clone_size: .
cdr3_nt: TGCAGTGCTAGAACTTGGAGGTCAACTAATGAAAAACTGTTTTTT
cdr3_aa: CSARTWRSTNEKLFF

v_call: TRBV7-8
d_call: .
j_call: TRBJ2-5
clone_size: many
cdr3_nt: TGTGCCAGCAGCTTAGTGCGGGTTGAGACCCAGTACTTC
cdr3_aa: CASSLVRVETQYF

v_call: TRBV7-9
d_call: .
j_call: TRBJ2-1
clone_size: .
cdr3_nt: TGTGCCAGCAGCCTGACGCAGGGGTTCTACAATGAGCAGTTCTTC
cdr3_aa: CASSLTQGFYNEQFF

v_call: TRBV20-1
d_call: .
j_call: TRBJ1-5
clone_size: .
cdr3_nt: TGCAGTGTCCCCCATGCAGGGGGCAATCAGCCCCAGCATTTT
cdr3_aa: CSVPHAGGNQPQHF

v_call: TRBV29-1
d_call: TRBD1
j_call: TRBJ1-1
clone_size: .
cdr3_nt: TGCAGCGTCAGGGGGCCGAACACTGAAGCTTTCTTT
cdr3_aa: CSVRGPNTEAFF

v_call: TRBV28
d_call: TRBD1
j_call: TRBJ2-5
clone_size: many
cdr3_nt: TGTGCCAGCAGTGGCCGACAGGGGAGGGAGACCCAGTACTTC
cdr3_aa: CASSGRQGRETQYF

v_call: TRBV12-3/TRBV12-4
d_call: .
j_call: TRBJ1-1
clone_size: many
cdr3_nt: TGTGCCAGCAGCACGGACGGACCCAACACTGAAGCTTTCTTT
cdr3_aa: CASSTDGPNTEAFF

v_call: TRBV2
d_call: .
j_call: TRBJ2-3
clone_size: .
cdr3_nt: TGTGCCAGCAACACAGATACGCAGTATTTT
cdr3_aa: CASNTDTQYF

v_call: TRBV5-6
d_call: .
j_call: TRBJ2-5
clone_size: .
cdr3_nt: TGTGCCAGCAGCTTGGACCCAGAGACCCAGTACTTC
cdr3_aa: CASSLDPETQYF

v_call: TRBV28
d_call: TRBD1
j_call: TRBJ1-2
clone_size: .
cdr3_nt: TGTGCCAGCAGCTCGATTGGACAGGGGGCATTTTATGGCTACACCTTC
cdr3_aa: CASSSIGQGAFYGYTF

v_call: TRBV12-3/TRBV12-4
d_call: .
j_call: TRBJ2-5
clone_size: few
cdr3_nt: TGTGCCAGCAGGAGGTACGGGACGGAGCAAGAGACCCAGTACTTC
cdr3_aa: CASRRYGTEQETQYF

v_call: TRBV2
d_call: TRBD2
j_call: TRBJ2-1
clone_size: .
cdr3_nt: TGTGCCAGCAGTGAAGCGGTTAGCGGGGGGGGAGATGAGCAGTTCTTC
cdr3_aa: CASSEAVSGGGDEQFF

v_call: TRBV7-6
d_call: .
j_call: TRBJ2-7
clone_size: many
cdr3_nt: TGTGCCAGCAGCCAAAGACAGGGACTGGCCTACGAGCAGTACTTC
cdr3_aa: CASSQRQGLAYEQYF

v_call: TRBV7-6
d_call: .
j_call: TRBJ2-5
clone_size: few
cdr3_nt: TGTGCCAGCAGCTTATCCGAATTTGAGACCCAGTACTTC
cdr3_aa: CASSLSEFETQYF

v_call: TRBV7-6
d_call: TRBD2
j_call: TRBJ2-3
clone_size: few
cdr3_nt: TGTGCCAGCAGACCCCCCGCGGGGGAGAACACAGATACGCAGTATTTT
cdr3_aa: CASRPPAGENTDTQYF

v_call: TRBV29-1
d_call: .
j_call: TRBJ2-1
clone_size: .
cdr3_nt: TGCAGCGTTGGTCGCGGGGAATTATACAATGAGCAGTTCTTC
cdr3_aa: CSVGRGELYNEQFF

v_call: TRBV7-9
d_call: TRBD1
j_call: TRBJ1-5
clone_size: many
cdr3_nt: TGTGCCAGCAGCTCAAGGCCTTGGACAGGGGATCAGCCCCAGCATTTT
cdr3_aa: CASSSRPWTGDQPQHF

v_call: TRBV29-1
d_call: TRBD2
j_call: TRBJ2-1
clone_size: few
cdr3_nt: TGCAGCCTCGGACCTAGCGGGGGCAACAATGAGCAGTTCTTC
cdr3_aa: CSLGPSGGNNEQFF

v_call: TRBV5-1
d_call: .
j_call: TRBJ1-1
clone_size: many
cdr3_nt: TGCGCCAGCAGCTCCTTGGACAGTAACACTGAAGCTTTCTTT
cdr3_aa: CASSSLDSNTEAFF

v_call: TRBV28
d_call: TRBD2
j_call: TRBJ2-7
clone_size: few
cdr3_nt: TGTGCCAGCGTTTTTGGCGGGGGGAATCCCTACGAGCAGTACTTC
cdr3_aa: CASVFGGGNPYEQYF

v_call: TRBV5-6
d_call: .
j_call: TRBJ2-1
clone_size: .
cdr3_nt: TGTGCCAGCAGCCCGGACAGCCTGGATGAGCAGTTCTTC
cdr3_aa: CASSPDSLDEQFF

v_call: TRBV6-4
d_call: .
j_call: TRBJ1-1
clone_size: few
cdr3_nt: TGTGCCAGCAGTGACTCATTAACAGGGCAAGCTTTCTTT
cdr3_aa: CASSDSLTGQAFF

v_call: TRBV20-1
d_call: .
j_call: TRBJ1-1
clone_size: .
cdr3_nt: TGCAGTGCTAGTGACTACACTGAAGCTTTCTTT
cdr3_aa: CSASDYTEAFF

v_call: TRBV7-9
d_call: .
j_call: TRBJ2-1
clone_size: many
cdr3_nt: TGTGCCAGCAGCTTCTCAGACAGGAACTACAATGAGCAGTTCTTC
cdr3_aa: CASSFSDRNYNEQFF

v_call: TRBV28
d_call: .
j_call: TRBJ2-1
clone_size: .
cdr3_nt: TGTGCCAGCAGTTCGACCTCTTTAGAGCAGTTCTTC
cdr3_aa: CASSSTSLEQFF

v_call: TRBV28
d_call: .
j_call: TRBJ1-1
clone_size: many
cdr3_nt: TGTGCCAGCACCCCCGGGGTGACTGAAGCTTTCTTT
cdr3_aa: CASTPGVTEAFF

v_call: TRBV13
d_call: .
j_call: TRBJ1-1
clone_size: .
cdr3_nt: TGTGCCAGCAGCAATACCGGGCCTGAAGCTTTCTTT
cdr3_aa: CASSNTGPEAFF

v_call: TRBV29-1
d_call: .
j_call: TRBJ1-2
clone_size: few
cdr3_nt: TGCAGCGTTGAAGAGATGGACGGAGCTAACTATGGCTACACCTTC
cdr3_aa: CSVEEMDGANYGYTF

v_call: TRBV23-1
d_call: .
j_call: TRBJ1-2
clone_size: few
cdr3_nt: TGCGCCAGCAGACAACACATCTATGGCTACACCTTC
cdr3_aa: CASRQHIYGYTF

v_call: TRBV15
d_call: .
j_call: TRBJ2-6
clone_size: .
cdr3_nt: TGTGCCACCAGCAGAGTTTCCGCTCTCTCTGGGGCCAACGTCCTGACTTTC
cdr3_aa: CATSRVSALSGANVLTF

v_call: TRBV6-2/TRBV6-3
d_call: TRBD1
j_call: TRBJ2-7
clone_size: .
cdr3_nt: TGTGCCAGCAGTTACTCCGGGACAGGGGGCGTAGAGCAGTACTTC
cdr3_aa: CASSYSGTGGVEQYF

v_call: TRBV6-5
d_call: .
j_call: TRBJ1-1
clone_size: .
cdr3_nt: TGTGCCTATATCGGGCGGGGGACGAACACTGAAGCTTTCTTT
cdr3_aa: CAYIGRGTNTEAFF

v_call: TRBV7-9
d_call: .
j_call: TRBJ2-2
clone_size: many
cdr3_nt: TGTGCCAGCTACCCCACAGCTTCGGGGGAGCTGTTTTTT
cdr3_aa: CASYPTASGELFF

v_call: TRBV5-3
d_call: .
j_call: TRBJ1-3
clone_size: few
cdr3_nt: TGTGCCAGCCGGACAGTAAATGGAAACACCATATATTTT
cdr3_aa: CASRTVNGNTIYF

v_call: TRBV15
d_call: .
j_call: TRBJ1-2
clone_size: .
cdr3_nt: TGTGCCACCAGCAGAATACAGGACGGTGGCTACACCTTC
cdr3_aa: CATSRIQDGGYTF

v_call: TRBV6-2/TRBV6-3
d_call: .
j_call: TRBJ2-7
clone_size: .
cdr3_nt: TGTGCCAGCAGTTACTCGGCAGGGAGGATACGGTTTACCTACGAGCAGTACTTC
cdr3_aa: CASSYSAGRIRFTYEQYF

v_call: TRBV7-9
d_call: .
j_call: TRBJ2-7
clone_size: few
cdr3_nt: TGTGCCAGCAGCGACCTACAGGGAAGTCAGTACTTC
cdr3_aa: CASSDLQGSQYF

v_call: TRBV6-5
d_call: TRBD2
j_call: TRBJ2-7
clone_size: .
cdr3_nt: TGTGCCAGCAGTACCCTCGGGGGGGGGGTCTACGAGCAGTACTTC
cdr3_aa: CASSTLGGGVYEQYF

v_call: TRBV29-1
d_call: .
j_call: TRBJ2-3
clone_size: .
cdr3_nt: TGCAGCGCCGCGGACGGCATGAGCACAGATACGCAGTATTTT
cdr3_aa: CSAADGMSTDTQYF

v_call: TRBV7-3
d_call: .
j_call: TRBJ2-1
clone_size: .
cdr3_nt: TGTGCCAGCAGCCCGACCCCGAGCGCCTACAATGAGCAGTTCTTC
cdr3_aa: CASSPTPSAYNEQFF

v_call: TRBV12-5
d_call: .
j_call: TRBJ1-1
clone_size: .
cdr3_nt: TGTGCTAGTGGTTCTGAACTAACAGGGAACACTGAAGCTTTCTTT
cdr3_aa: CASGSELTGNTEAFF

v_call: TRBV27
d_call: TRBD2
j_call: TRBJ2-1
clone_size: many
cdr3_nt: TGTGCCAGCAGTTTAACTAGCGGAAACAATGAGCAGTTCTTC
cdr3_aa: CASSLTSGNNEQFF

v_call: TRBV7-8
d_call: .
j_call: TRBJ2-1
clone_size: many
cdr3_nt: TGTGCCAGCAGCTTAGGGGCAGGGGCCTACAATGAGCAGTTCTTC
cdr3_aa: CASSLGAGAYNEQFF

v_call: TRBV28
d_call: TRBD1
j_call: TRBJ2-7
clone_size: few
cdr3_nt: TGTGCCAGCAGGCAAACCGGGACAGGGATCTACGAGCAGTACTTC
cdr3_aa: CASRQTGTGIYEQYF

v_call: TRBV7-9
d_call: .
j_call: TRBJ1-4
clone_size: .
cdr3_nt: TGTGCCAGCAGTTTTAGCGGCCCGGGCATTGAAAAACTGTTTTTT
cdr3_aa: CASSFSGPGIEKLFF

v_call: TRBV14
d_call: .
j_call: TRBJ2-3
clone_size: .
cdr3_nt: TGTGCCAGCAGCCAAGGGGCCTGGACAGATACGCAGTATTTT
cdr3_aa: CASSQGAWTDTQYF

v_call: TRBV6-1
d_call: .
j_call: TRBJ2-7
clone_size: few
cdr3_nt: TGTGCCACCACCTGGGGGGCGGATGAGTACGAGCAGTACTTC
cdr3_aa: CATTWGADEYEQYF